One and the same sample provided the 32 T cell receptor beta chains below, sequenced in a study of shared clonotypes between healthy human individuals. Cells designated naive CD8 were CD45RO-negative and were positively selected for CCR7, with terminally differentiated effector memory CD45RA+ cells excluded. TCRdb's table, derived via immunoSEQ multiplex PCR, lists solely in-frame clones and lacks some. There are millions of clones in the sample; roughly 91% occur only once, and about 1.8% lies in the top ten. Sequences were obtained from naive CD8+ T cells from PBMCs. The receptors here all came from a man younger than 35 in good health. Some clones in this sample may be carry-over from other donors' samples.

V gene TRBV9 combines with J gene TRBJ2-3; D is tentatively TRBD1 or TRBD2 (5 bases each). The V end lost 4 bases, the J end lost 0 bases, and 15 bases lay between the germline ends. CDR1 is SGDLS, CDR2 YYNGEE, per germline. There are 16 residues in the CDR3. CDR3 sequence (DNA): TGTGCCAGCAGCTCGAGGGGAGCGACTAGCACAGATACGCAGTATTTT. The encoded protein is CASSSRGATSTDTQYF.

This clone was counted a single time. The CDR3 sequence is CASSHGTAPYGYTF. Written as DNA, the CDR3 is TGCGCCAGCAGCCACGGGACAGCACCATATGGCTACACCTTC. The chain employs TRBV4-3 and TRBJ1-2; TRBD1 aligns across 7 bases. The ends lost 3 bases at V and 5 bases at J; junction bases unmatched: 6. The CDR3 spans 14 residues. Germline assignment: CDR1 LGHNA and CDR2 YSLEER.

V is TRBV7-3 and J is TRBJ2-5; D is unresolved. CDR1 and CDR2 from the germline V gene are SGHTA and FQGTGA. V was trimmed by 3 bases and J by 4 bases, leaving 6 bases between them. The CDR3 sequence is 12 residues long. The CDR3 here is CASSLPGETQYF. The CDR3 region has the DNA TGTGCCAGCAGCTTGCCGGGAGAGACCCAGTACTTC.

This clone has just one count. The chain carries TRBV7-8 and TRBJ2-5, with 7 bases fitting TRBD2. Germline-derived CDR1 and CDR2 are SGHVS and FQNEAQ. The V and J ends lost 8 bases and 0 bases, in that order; junction bases with no gene match: 18. The CDR3 contains 18 residues. The CDR3, as DNA: TGTGCCAGCGACCAAACCGATCCGGGACTACCCTACCAAGAGACCCAGTACTTC. This gives the protein CASDQTDPGLPYQETQYF. Using reference TRBV7-8 and TRBJ2-5 for the parts outside the CDR3, the full variable domain is GAGVSQSPRYKVAKRGQDVALRCDPISGHVSLFWYQQALGQGPEFLTYFQNEAQLDKSGLPSDRFFAERPEGSVSTLKIQRTQQEDSAVYLCASDQTDPGLPYQETQYFGPGTRLLVL.

The chain recombines TRBV30 with TRBJ1-2; D possibly corresponds to TRBD1 (6 bases). The CDR3 has 13 amino acids. Trimming removed 1 base from V and 4 bases from J, with 10 bases in between. Germline lookup yields CDR1 GTSNPN and CDR2 SVGIG (reference sequence). CDR3 DNA: TGTGCCTGGAGTGCAGGGGTGGGCTATGGCTACACCTTC. It is translated as CAWSAGVGYGYTF.

This chain connects TRBV2 to TRBJ1-1; D gene ambiguous. In germline, CDR1 is SNHLY, CDR2 FYNNEI. The CDR3 length is 15 residues. Trimming removed 0 bases at V and 0 bases at J, with 8 bases between. The CDR3 DNA is TGTGCCAGCAGTGAAGCAGACGGTATGAACACTGAAGCTTTCTTT. It translates to CASSEADGMNTEAFF. The full variable domain, in which reference TRBV2 and TRBJ1-1 provide the parts outside the CDR3, is EPEVTQTPSHQVTQMGQEVILRCVPISNHLYFYWYRQILGQKVEFLVSFYNNEISEKSEIFDDQFSVERPDGSNFTLKIRSTKLEDSAMYFCASSEADGMNTEAFFGQGTRLTVV.

The chain links TRBV28 to TRBJ2-1, with unresolved D. There are 14 residues in the CDR3. V was cut by 3 bases and J by 5 bases, with 11 bases left in between. The germline CDR1 and CDR2 sequences are MDHEN and SYDVKM. The CDR3 nucleotides read TGTGCCAGCAGTTTTCCCATCCGGAACAATGAGCAGTTCTTC. Amino acid sequence: CASSFPIRNNEQFF.

The chain recombines TRBV28 with TRBJ2-7; no clear D gene. V lost 2 bases to trimming and J lost 0 bases, with 14 bases between them. Germline lookup yields CDR1 MDHEN and CDR2 SYDVKM. The CDR3 is 16 amino acids. The CDR3 nucleotides read TGTGCCAGCAGTTTAATTCCAGGCTTAAGCTCCTACGAGCAGTACTTC. Its protein is CASSLIPGLSSYEQYF.

The chain carries TRBV4-1 and TRBJ2-1, with D unclear. Trimming shortened V by 5 bases and J by 8 bases, and 10 bases separated the two germline ends. The CDR3 has 12 residues. Germline CDR1 is MGHRA and CDR2 is YSYEKL. The CDR3 loop is CASSRSDYEQFF. CDR3 in DNA: TGCGCCAGCAGCAGGTCCGACTATGAGCAGTTCTTC.

The chain carries TRBV15 and TRBJ2-7; perhaps TRBD1 as D (6 bases). Between the trimmed V and J ends, which lost 11 bases and 0 bases, there was a span of 17 bases. This CDR3 is built from 14 residues. Germline V gives CDR1 LNHNV, CDR2 YYDKDF (reference sequence). CDR3 loop: CASRRAGASYEQYF. CDR3 nucleotide sequence: TGTGCCTCTAGAAGGGCAGGGGCCTCCTACGAGCAGTACTTC.

The CDR3: CASSTIFGHNEQFF. In nucleotides, the CDR3 is TGTGCCAGCAGCACCATCTTTGGGCACAATGAGCAGTTCTTC. This chain joins TRBV25-1 and TRBJ2-1; no clear D. The CDR3 runs to 14 residues. CDR1 and CDR2 from the germline V gene are MGHDK and SYGVNS. The V gene lost 6 bases and the J gene lost 5 bases, with 14 bases spanning the gap.

The J gene is TRBJ2-1, the V gene TRBV11-2, with a weak D call TRBD2 (5 bases). Germline values: CDR1 SGHAT, CDR2 FQNNGV. Trimming left V 5 bases short and J 8 bases short, with 7 bases between. The CDR3 runs 11 residues. CDR3: CASSLADEQFF. The DNA for the CDR3 is TGTGCCAGCAGCCTAGCTGATGAGCAGTTCTTC. The variable domain in full, completed from reference TRBV11-2 and TRBJ2-1, reads EAGVAQSPRYKIIEKRQSVAFWCNPISGHATLYWYQQILGQGPKLLIQFQNNGVVDDSQLPKDRFSAERLKGVDSTLKIQPAKLEDSAVYLCASSLADEQFFGPGTRLTVL.

The rearrangement links TRBV27 to TRBJ2-5, with D tentatively TRBD2 (6 bases). The V gene lost 8 bases and the J gene lost 0 bases, with 13 bases spanning the gap. The CDR3 consists of 14 residues. Per germline, CDR1 MNHEY and CDR2 SMNVEV (reference sequence). CDR3 nucleotide sequence: TGTGCCAGCTCGGATTGGGAGGACCAAGAGACCCAGTACTTC. Its protein product is CASSDWEDQETQYF.

As concerns this clone: Other DNA sequences from this sample encode an identical CDR3 as well. This chain connects TRBV6-6 to TRBJ2-7; D call uncertain. The V gene's germline CDR1 is MNHNY and CDR2 SVGAGI (reference sequence). This CDR3 is 13 amino acids long. V was clipped by 0 bases and J by 4 bases, with 7 bases between them. DNA of the CDR3: TGTGCCAGCAGTTACTCGGCTTTTTACGAGCAGTACTTC. Translating gives CASSYSAFYEQYF.

This sequence joins TRBV28 and TRBJ2-3; D perhaps matches TRBD2 (6 bases). With 4 bases removed from V and 3 bases from J, the gap between germline ends came to 14 bases. The CDR3 length is 15 residues. The germline gives CDR1 MDHEN, CDR2 SYDVKM. The CDR3 DNA follows: TGTGCCAGCAGTTCCGGGGAGGAGAGAACAGATACGCAGTATTTT. Translating gives CASSSGEERTDTQYF.

This clone is a singleton in its sample. The chain joins TRBV7-2 to TRBJ2-5; TRBD2 matches 10 bases. The CDR3 length is 17 residues. Germline loops: CDR1 SGHTA, CDR2 FQGNSA. Trimming cost V 0 bases and J 3 bases; bases outside gene matches: 7. This CDR3 is CASSLAVAGGPEETQYF. CDR3 coding DNA: TGTGCCAGCAGCTTAGCGGTAGCGGGAGGACCGGAAGAGACCCAGTACTTC.

A word on this clone: The sample contains more than one DNA sequence encoding this CDR3. The chain couples TRBV19 to TRBJ2-7; 9 bases align to TRBD1. CDR3 length: 15 amino acids. V lost 3 bases to trimming and J lost 0 bases; unmatched junction nucleotides: 3. The germline V gene encodes CDR1 LNHDA and CDR2 SQIVND (reference sequence). CDR3: CASSIGTGISYEQYF. For the CDR3, the DNA is TGTGCCAGTAGTATTGGGACAGGGATCTCCTACGAGCAGTACTTC. Based on the CDR3 plus reference TRBV19 and TRBJ2-7, the full variable domain is DGGITQSPKYLFRKEGQNVTLSCEQNLNHDAMYWYRQDPGQGLRLIYYSQIVNDFQKGDIAEGYSVSREKKESFPLTVTSAQKNPTAFYLCASSIGTGISYEQYFGPGTRLTVT.

The V and J genes are TRBV27 and TRBJ2-7; TRBD1 might be the D (5 bases). CDR3 size: 16 residues. Germline assignment: CDR1 MNHEY and CDR2 SMNVEV (reference sequence). V lost 6 bases and J lost 5, with 23 bases in between. The CDR3, as DNA: TGTGCCAGCAGCCCCGGGTTCGGTTCAGGGTTACACGAGCAGTACTTC. The encoded protein is CASSPGFGSGLHEQYF.

Points on this clone: Other DNA variants within this sample encode the same CDR3. V is TRBV27 and J is TRBJ2-2; TRBD2 aligns across 12 bases. Germline lookup yields CDR1 MNHEY and CDR2 SMNVEV (reference sequence). The CDR3 runs to 15 residues. Trimming took 2 bases from V and 7 from J; bases not matched to a gene: 2. CDR3 region: CASSLLAGGGGELFF. CDR3 nucleotide sequence: TGTGCCAGCAGTTTACTAGCGGGAGGGGGCGGGGAGCTGTTTTTT.

V and J are TRBV2 and TRBJ2-2, with a weak D call TRBD2 (5 bases). The CDR3 length is 16 residues. Trimming left V 1 base short and J 2 bases short, with 11 bases between. The germline gives CDR1 SNHLY, CDR2 FYNNEI. The CDR3 DNA reads TGTGCCAGCAGTGAAGGACTATCACTAAACACCGGGGAGCTGTTTTTT. Protein: CASSEGLSLNTGELFF.

A single count supports this clone. V is TRBV5-1 and J is TRBJ1-1; D is uncertain. Germline CDR1 reads SGHRS; CDR2 reads YFSETQ. This CDR3 has 14 residues. The V end lost 1 base, the J end lost 1 base, and 8 bases lay between the germline ends. The CDR3 loop reads CASSLRLQNTEAFF. The CDR3 DNA reads as TGCGCCAGCAGCTTGAGGCTCCAGAACACTGAAGCTTTCTTT.

Comment on this clone: The same CDR3 can be traced to other DNA sequences in this sample. The chain couples TRBV7-9 to TRBJ2-7; 8 bases align to TRBD2. There are 15 residues in the CDR3. V lost 5 bases, J lost 0 bases, and 6 bases stayed unmatched. Looked up from germline, CDR1 is SEHNR and CDR2 is FQNEAQ (reference sequence). This chain's CDR3 is CASSPPGLGSYEQYF. The CDR3 DNA reads as TGTGCCAGCAGCCCCCCGGGACTAGGCTCCTACGAGCAGTACTTC.

The V call is TRBV4-2, the J call TRBJ2-3, with D maybe TRBD2 (6 bases). V dropped 4 bases and J dropped 4 bases, with 21 bases sitting between them. Germline CDR1 and CDR2: LGHNA and YNFKEQ. The CDR3 is made up of 17 amino acids. CDR3 DNA: TGTGCCAGCAGCCTTCCCCCTGAGACTAGTTTTCCAGATACGCAGTATTTT. Protein product: CASSLPPETSFPDTQYF.

The chain employs TRBV5-8 and TRBJ2-3; 7 bases map to TRBD1. V dropped 3 bases and J dropped 2; count of bases not matched to a gene: 9. The germline V gene has CDR1 SGHTS and CDR2 YDEGEE. There are 16 residues in the CDR3. CDR3 sequence reads: CASSYGTARTTDTQYF. In nucleotides, the CDR3 is TGTGCCAGCAGCTACGGGACAGCCAGAACCACAGATACGCAGTATTTT.

The rearrangement joins TRBV7-6 to TRBJ1-2, with D uncertain. Per the germline V gene, CDR1 is SGHVS and CDR2 is FNYEAQ. This CDR3 is built from 15 residues. V lost 1 base, J lost 8 bases, and 17 bases lay in between. The CDR3 bases are TGTGCCAGCAGCTTAGAATTTTCAGGTGCCCTAGGCTACACCTTC. Its protein is CASSLEFSGALGYTF.

This chain links TRBV21-1 with TRBJ2-7; TRBD1 is the table's D call and was not checked against the DNA. TRBV21-1 is annotated as a pseudogene. The length of the CDR3 is 13 residues. CDR3 DNA sequence: TGTGCCAGCAGCAAAAAACCAGGATCGGAGCAGTACTTC. It encodes CASSKKPGSEQYF.

The V call is TRBV6-1, the J call TRBJ1-1; 11 bases align to TRBD1. This CDR3 has 14 amino acids. V lost 7 bases and J lost 5; bases outside the gene matches: 6. CDR1 is MNHNS, CDR2 SASEGT, per germline. CDR3 amino acids: CASTPDRGRTEAFF. The CDR3 region has the DNA TGTGCCAGCACCCCGGACAGGGGGCGAACTGAAGCTTTCTTT.

V gene TRBV7-2 combines with J gene TRBJ2-3; 11 bases map to TRBD2. Germline V gene data show CDR1 as SGHTA and CDR2 as FQGNSA. This CDR3 is 15 amino acids long. V trimming: 5 bases; J trimming: 4 bases; junction bases outside the gene matches: 5. The DNA for the CDR3 is TGTGCCAGCAGCATTATAGCGGGAGGGCCAGATACGCAGTATTTT. Translation: CASSIIAGGPDTQYF.

As to this clone: Within the sample, other DNA sequences also encode this same CDR3. The chain carries TRBV7-9 and TRBJ2-7; D remains ambiguous. The CDR3 covers 12 residues. The V gene's germline CDR1 is SEHNR and CDR2 FQNEAQ (reference sequence). V dropped 1 base and J dropped 5 bases, with 6 bases sitting between them. CDR3 sequence: CASSLVGNEQYF. CDR3 in DNA: TGTGCCAGCAGCTTAGTGGGAAACGAGCAGTACTTC.

J is TRBJ2-7 and V is TRBV5-4, with D possibly being TRBD1 (6 bases). This CDR3 is built from 14 residues. Trimming took 2 bases from V and 3 from J, leaving 12 bases between them. Germline values: CDR1 SGHNT, CDR2 YYREEE (reference sequence). The CDR3 nucleotides are TGTGCCAGCAGCTTCTACGGACAGATCTACGAGCAGTACTTC. Protein product: CASSFYGQIYEQYF.

This clone was observed once. The V call is TRBV2, the J call TRBJ2-3, with 9 bases matching TRBD1. V was pared by 5 bases and J by 6 bases, with 3 bases of the junction left unmatched. Germline-derived CDR1 and CDR2 are SNHLY and FYNNEI. This CDR3 spans 13 amino acids. DNA for the CDR3: TGTGCCAGCAGTCCCGGGACAGGGGATACGCAGTATTTT. Amino acids: CASSPGTGDTQYF.

The J gene is TRBJ1-1, the V gene TRBV2; 9 bases are a match to TRBD1. CDR1 and CDR2 from the germline V gene are SNHLY and FYNNEI. The CDR3 has 14 residues. V shed 7 bases and J 5 bases; nucleotides not matched to a gene: 8. CDR3 DNA: TGTGCCAGCAACCTACAGGGGGCCGGGACTGAAGCTTTCTTT. This translates into CASNLQGAGTEAFF.